This T cell receptor beta chain was captured in a study of cytomegalovirus exposure and HLA in healthy donors. V shed 4 bases, J shed 8 bases, and the junction held 6 bases outside the gene matches. From germline, CDR1 is SEHNR and CDR2 FQNEAQ (reference sequence). This CDR3 contains 13 residues. Overall study findings and caveats: A later analysis associated some 16,000 TCR beta sequences with HLA alleles at a 0.05 false discovery rate. Because they were indistinguishable, some V segments, including TRBV6-2 and TRBV6-3, were excluded. Analyses of presence and absence presupposed an approximately uniform sequencing depth across donors.

It was with 60 Vbeta and 13 Jbeta primers that the PCR ran. Here immunoSEQ multiplex PCR was the method, and the copy in TCRdb shows in-frame clones only, minus some. The sample contains approximately 140,000 clones, about 76% of which appear only once. Turning to this clone: The antigen remains undetermined.

Donors sampled were nominally healthy, though unrecorded immune exposures were likely. The origin of this receptor is a female donor in good health and CMV-seronegative. The sequencing sample was made of PBMCs. The J gene is TRBJ1-2, the V gene TRBV7-9; 8 bases fit TRBD1. The CDR3 DNA reads as TGTGCCAGCAGCTCCTGGGGACAGGTCGGCTACACCTTC. This gives the protein CASSSWGQVGYTF.